Following are 8 T cell receptor beta chains from one sample sequenced in a study of shared clonotypes between healthy human individuals. The table came from immunoSEQ multiplex PCR; TCRdb's copy has only in-frame clones and leaves some out. The sample carries a few million clones, 92% recorded once. Input material: naive CD4+ T cells from PBMCs. Stated subset: CD45RA+ positively selected. The receptors here all came from a man aged 18 to 30 in good health. Some clones in this sample may be carry-over from other donors' samples.

The CDR3 reads CASSSTDGSYEQYF. CDR3 bases: TGTGCCAGCAGCTCAACGGACGGTTCCTACGAGCAGTACTTC. The rearrangement uses TRBV11-3 and TRBJ2-7; D remains ambiguous. CDR1 is SGHNT and CDR2 is YENEEA in the germline V gene. This CDR3 region has 14 residues. Deletions cut 4 bases from V and 1 base from J, with 11 bases between.

V usage is TRBV7-2 and J usage is TRBJ2-1; no clear D. CDR1 is SGHTA and CDR2 is FQGNSA in the germline V gene. The CDR3 contains 16 residues. Deletions cut 1 base from V and 4 bases from J, with 14 bases between. In DNA, the CDR3 is TGTGCCAGCAGCTTAGAGTGGCAGAGACCTTACAATGAGCAGTTCTTC. It yields the protein CASSLEWQRPYNEQFF.

Notes on this clone: This specimen includes other DNA sequences encoding the same CDR3. J is TRBJ2-5 and V is TRBV20-1; D unclear. The V gene lost 6 bases and the J gene lost 5 bases, with 7 bases spanning the gap. The CDR3 sequence is 10 residues long. Germline lookup yields CDR1 DFQATT and CDR2 SNEGSKA (reference sequence). CDR3 coding DNA: TGCAGTGCAGCCCCGGAGACCCAGTACTTC. Translating gives CSAAPETQYF.

V usage is TRBV6-6 and J usage is TRBJ1-2; 7 bases fit TRBD1. The CDR3 consists of 12 residues. With 8 bases clipped from V and 8 bases from J, the junction kept 8 bases outside the gene matches. In germline, CDR1 is MNHNY, CDR2 SVGAGI (reference sequence). CDR3 region: CASSSGGRGYTF. The CDR3 region has the DNA TGTGCCAGCTCATCAGGGGGGAGAGGCTACACCTTC.

This clone was recorded only once. V is TRBV12-5 and J is TRBJ1-2, with D tentatively TRBD1 (5 bases). V was trimmed by 1 base and J by 0 bases, leaving 15 bases between them. Germline CDR1 is LGHNT and CDR2 is FRNRAP. The CDR3 loop spans 17 amino acids. CDR3 in DNA: TGTGCTAGTGGTTTGGAAAGTGGGGCACCCTCTAACTATGGCTACACCTTC. Translating it yields CASGLESGAPSNYGYTF. Variable domain in full (rest from reference TRBV12-5 and TRBJ1-2): DARVTQTPRHKVTEMGQEVTMRCQPILGHNTVFWYRQTMMQGLELLAYFRNRAPLDDSGMPKDRFSAEMPDATLATLKIQPSEPRDSAVYFCASGLESGAPSNYGYTFGSGTRLTVV.

V usage is TRBV2 and J usage is TRBJ2-1; 10 bases match TRBD2. CDR3 length equals 16 residues. The junction had 11 bases not matched to a gene; V was cut back by 5 bases and J by 7 bases. Germline loops: CDR1 SNHLY, CDR2 FYNNEI. The CDR3 DNA follows: TGTGCCAGCAGTCCTCGCAGCGGGAGGGCCCAGAATGAGCAGTTCTTC. This encodes CASSPRSGRAQNEQFF.

This rearrangement joins TRBV28 to TRBJ1-5; 8 bases map to TRBD1. Germline V gene sequence: CDR1 MDHEN, CDR2 SYDVKM. V was pared by 6 bases and J by 6 bases, with 10 bases of the junction left unmatched. The CDR3 is made up of 15 amino acids. The CDR3, as DNA: TGTGCCAGCAGCCTACGGACAGGGTTTGGTCAGCCCCAGCATTTT. Its translation: CASSLRTGFGQPQHF.

V is TRBV28 and J is TRBJ1-5, with 9 positions matching TRBD1. The CDR3 has 15 amino acids. CDR1 is MDHEN and CDR2 is SYDVKM in the germline V gene. J lost 6 bases, V lost 6 bases, and 9 bases had no gene match. CDR3 DNA: TGTGCCAGCAGCTCTGGGGGGACAGGGACTCAGCCCCAGCATTTT. This encodes CASSSGGTGTQPQHF.